This entry is about one TCR beta chain. The J segment lost 4 bases and the V segment lost 2 bases, leaving 4 bases of the junction unmatched. This CDR3 has 14 amino acids. Germline V gives CDR1 MNHEY, CDR2 SMNVEV (reference sequence). TCRdb re-analysed the RT-PCR reads in MiXCR, keeping a single row per CDR3 protein. The sample records hundreds of thousands of distinct CDR3 sequences, 14% being singletons. This chain joins TRBV27 and TRBJ1-2, with 7 nucleotides matching TRBD1. Sequences were obtained from memory CD4+ T cells from blood. This clonotype originated in a female donor in good health, serving as a healthy control. The CDR3 DNA reads as TGTGCCAGCAGTTTAAGGGACAGACGCTATGGCTACACCTTC. Amino acids: CASSLRDRRYGYTF.